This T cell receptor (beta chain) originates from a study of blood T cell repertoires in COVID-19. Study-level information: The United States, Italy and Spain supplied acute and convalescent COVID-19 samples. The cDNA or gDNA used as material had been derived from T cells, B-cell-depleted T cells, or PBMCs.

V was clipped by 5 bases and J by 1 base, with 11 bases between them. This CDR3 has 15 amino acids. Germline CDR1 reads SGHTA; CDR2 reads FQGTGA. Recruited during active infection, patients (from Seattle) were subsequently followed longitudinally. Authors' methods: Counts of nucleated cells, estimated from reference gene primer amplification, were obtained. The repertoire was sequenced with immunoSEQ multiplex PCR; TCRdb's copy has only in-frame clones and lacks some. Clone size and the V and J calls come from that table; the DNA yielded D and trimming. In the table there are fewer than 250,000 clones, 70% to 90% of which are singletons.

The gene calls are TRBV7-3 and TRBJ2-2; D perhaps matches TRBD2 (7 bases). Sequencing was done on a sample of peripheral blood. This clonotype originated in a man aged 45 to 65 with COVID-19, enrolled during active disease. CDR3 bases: TGTGCCAGCAGCCGCGGGGGCGGGAACACCGGGGAGCTGTTTTTT. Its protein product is CASSRGGGNTGELFF.